The clone carrying this T cell receptor (beta chain) came up many times. TCRdb re-called the 5' RACE reads through MiXCR, storing one row per CDR3 protein. The top ten clones hold 19% of a sample with about 320,000 distinct CDR3 sequences, around 4.3% of them seen once. The sample is drawn from a study of T cells after yellow fever vaccination. The CDR3 is made up of 15 amino acids. The germline V gene encodes CDR1 SGDLS and CDR2 YYNGEE. V dropped 3 bases and J dropped 2 bases, with 12 bases sitting between them. The TCR sequence derives from a man aged 18 to 30 who received the YFV17D yellow fever vaccine. Sequencing used PBMCs, obtained 15 days after the yellow fever booster vaccination. The chain is built from TRBV9 and TRBJ1-3; D is unresolved. The CDR3 protein is CASSDPSGTGNTIYF. The CDR3 DNA is TGTGCCAGCAGCGACCCCAGTGGAACTGGAAACACCATATATTTT. The full variable domain, rest sourced from reference TRBV9 and TRBJ1-3, is DSGVTQTPKHLITATGQRVTLRCSPRSGDLSVYWYQQSLDQGLQFLIQYYNGEERAKGNILERFSAQQFPDLHSELNLSSLELGDSALYFCASSDPSGTGNTIYFGEGSWLTVV.